The 14 T cell receptor beta chains in this list originate from one sample, sequenced in a study of blood T cells in healthy people across ages (dated by TCRdb to 2014 to 2015). To prepare the library, 5' RACE was applied. The instrument was an Illumina HiSeq 2500. The second PCR ran for about 6 to 11 cycles and used a J-beta primer mix along with a sample-barcoded 5' primer. TCRdb reran the public reads through fastp at Q25 and MiXCR, keeping productive beta chains. CDR3 protein duplicates are merged, each entry listing the most common genes and DNA. Within this sample are about 1.4 million distinct CDR3 sequences, with 45% to 70% of them counted one time only. The ten top clones hold under 8.5% of the sample. The specimen sequenced was blood. These receptor sequences come from a man between 18 and 35 years old in good health.

The CDR3 sequence is CAISEMAGYTF. CDR3 DNA sequence: TGTGCCATCAGTGAGATGGCGGGCTACACCTTC. The chain has TRBV10-3 and TRBJ1-2; no firm D call. The ends were cut back, 2 bases at V and 8 bases at J, with 6 bases in the middle. Germline V gene lookup returns CDR1 ENHRY and CDR2 SYGVKD. This CDR3 spans 11 amino acids.

The chain links TRBV3-1 to TRBJ2-3; maybe TRBD2 (5 bases). Looked up from germline, CDR1 is LGHDT and CDR2 is YNNKEL (reference sequence). The V gene lost 4 bases and the J gene lost 1 base, with 15 bases spanning the gap. CDR3 length: 16 amino acids. CDR3 nucleotides: TGTGCCAGCAGCCGAGTCGGGGAAATCGGCACAGATACGCAGTATTTT. Its protein is CASSRVGEIGTDTQYF.

This clonotype was detected a few times. The rearrangement links TRBV4-1 to TRBJ2-1; 9 bases agree with TRBD1. V shed 0 bases and J 5 bases; nucleotides not matched to a gene: 5. This CDR3 has 16 amino acids. The germline gives CDR1 MGHRA, CDR2 YSYEKL. CDR3 residues: CASSQDGWTGDNEQFF. CDR3 DNA: TGCGCCAGCAGCCAAGACGGTTGGACAGGGGACAATGAGCAGTTCTTC.

The chain recombines TRBV20-1 with TRBJ1-5, with D uncertain. Germline CDR1 DFQATT, CDR2 SNEGSKA (reference sequence). Trimming left V 1 base short and J 3 bases short, with 22 bases between. The CDR3 is 18 amino acids. The CDR3, as DNA: TGCAGTGCTAGAGCCCCACTCTCTACACGATCACACAATCAGCCCCAGCATTTT. Translated, it gives CSARAPLSTRSHNQPQHF.

The J gene is TRBJ2-3, the V gene TRBV28, with D hard to call. V was clipped by 5 bases and J by 6 bases, with 9 bases between them. The germline V gene encodes CDR1 MDHEN and CDR2 SYDVKM. This CDR3 is built from 12 residues. The CDR3 DNA is TGTGCCAGCAGTATCCAGGCGGATACGCAGTATTTT. Its translation: CASSIQADTQYF. The variable domain in full, with the rest retrieved from reference TRBV28 and TRBJ2-3, is DVKVTQSSRYLVKRTGEKVFLECVQDMDHENMFWYRQDPGLGLRLIYFSYDVKMKEKGDIPEGYSVSREKKERFSLILESASTNQTSMYLCASSIQADTQYFGPGTRLTVL.

In its sample, this clonotype was seen once. The CDR3 region is CSARDIPPGSPNQPQHF. CDR3 coding DNA: TGCAGTGCTAGAGATATCCCCCCGGGCAGCCCCAATCAGCCCCAGCATTTT. This chain joins TRBV20-1 and TRBJ1-5; D uncertain. This CDR3 is 17 amino acids long. The V end lost 0 bases, the J end lost 3 bases, and 18 bases lay between the germline ends. Looked up from germline, CDR1 is DFQATT and CDR2 is SNEGSKA (reference sequence).

For this clonotype: One end of the junction varies from germline; a read error may be responsible. In DNA, the CDR3 is TGTGCCACCGGCAGAGCGAACCTGGACAGACAAGAGACCCAGTACTTC. Its translation is CATGRANLDRQETQYF. The chain carries TRBV15 and TRBJ2-5, with a tentative D call TRBD1 (6 bases). The CDR3 spans 16 residues. CDR1 and CDR2 from the germline V gene are LNHNV and YYDKDF (reference sequence).

This clonotype was observed a few times. This chain connects TRBV27 to TRBJ2-3; D gene ambiguous. CDR1 is MNHEY and CDR2 is SMNVEV in the germline V gene (reference sequence). With 0 bases removed from V and 5 bases from J, the gap between germline ends came to 6 bases. CDR3 size: 13 residues. DNA of the CDR3: TGTGCCAGCAGTTTATCACCCGGAGATACGCAGTATTTT. Protein: CASSLSPGDTQYF.

V is TRBV2 and J is TRBJ2-5; 8 bases are a match to TRBD1. Germline CDR1 reads SNHLY; CDR2 reads FYNNEI. With V trimmed by 5 bases and J by 0 bases, 5 bases remained unmatched. This CDR3 has 15 amino acids. CDR3 DNA sequence: TGTGCCAGCAGTCAAGGACAGGGTAACCAAGAGACCCAGTACTTC. Amino acid sequence: CASSQGQGNQETQYF.

The chain links TRBV4-3 to TRBJ1-5; D may be TRBD1 (6 bases). CDR1 is LGHNA and CDR2 is YSLEER in the germline V gene. Trimming took 0 bases from V and 4 from J, leaving 10 bases between them. The CDR3 spans 15 residues. DNA for the CDR3: TGCGCCAGCAGCCAAGACAGGACAGATAATCAGCCCCAGCATTTT. Translating it yields CASSQDRTDNQPQHF.

This sequence joins TRBV7-2 and TRBJ2-5, with D perhaps TRBD1 (6 bases). CDR1 SGHTA and CDR2 FQGNSA come from the germline V gene. V was shortened by 6 bases and J by 4 bases, with 21 bases between the two germline ends. CDR3 length equals 16 residues. CDR3 in DNA: TGTGCCAGCAGTCCCGACCCGACAGGCGTGATAGAGACCCAGTACTTC. Its translation: CASSPDPTGVIETQYF.

This sequence joins TRBV20-1 and TRBJ1-1; maybe TRBD1 (5 bases). Trimming cost V 4 bases and J 3 bases, with 12 bases left between them. Germline CDR1 reads DFQATT; CDR2 reads SNEGSKA (reference sequence). CDR3 length: 13 residues. This CDR3 is CSANQGLDTEAFF. CDR3 coding DNA: TGCAGTGCTAATCAGGGCCTCGACACTGAAGCTTTCTTT.

The chain carries TRBV6-1 and TRBJ1-1; D may be TRBD1 (5 bases). Trimming pared 8 bases from V and 6 bases from J, leaving 19 bases between. The length of the CDR3 is 14 residues. Germline lookup yields CDR1 MNHNS and CDR2 SASEGT. This CDR3 reads CASPRGRASPEAFF. The CDR3 region has the DNA TGTGCCAGCCCGCGTGGCAGGGCTAGCCCTGAAGCTTTCTTT.

The V call is TRBV28, the J call TRBJ2-5, with TRBD2 identical over 7 bases. TRBJ2-7 matches the DNA end more closely, so the J call is doubtful. Germline values: CDR1 MDHEN, CDR2 SYDVKM. The CDR3 extends over 15 amino acids. The CDR3 DNA sequence: TGTGCCAGCAGTTTCGGGGGGAGTCTCTTGTACGAGCAGTACTTC. Encoded protein: CASSFGGSLLYEQYF.